This T cell receptor (beta chain) emerged from a study of cytomegalovirus exposure and HLA in healthy donors. The PCR employed 60 Vbeta primers together with 13 Jbeta primers. Produced via immunoSEQ multiplex PCR; TCRdb's table is partial and in-frame only. This table holds tens of thousands of clones, approximately 63% found once. V lost 8 bases to trimming and J lost 4 bases; unmatched junction nucleotides: 11. The CDR3 runs 15 residues. Germline V gene lookup returns CDR1 MNHEY and CDR2 SMNVEV (reference sequence). The material sequenced was PBMCs. J is TRBJ1-1 and V is TRBV27; TRBD1 aligns across 9 bases. The clonotype was recovered from a woman in her sixties or seventies in good health and CMV-seropositive. The DNA of the CDR3 is TGTGCCAGCTGGAGGGACAGGGTCGTTGTCACTGAAGCTTTCTTT. It codes for CASWRDRVVVTEAFF.